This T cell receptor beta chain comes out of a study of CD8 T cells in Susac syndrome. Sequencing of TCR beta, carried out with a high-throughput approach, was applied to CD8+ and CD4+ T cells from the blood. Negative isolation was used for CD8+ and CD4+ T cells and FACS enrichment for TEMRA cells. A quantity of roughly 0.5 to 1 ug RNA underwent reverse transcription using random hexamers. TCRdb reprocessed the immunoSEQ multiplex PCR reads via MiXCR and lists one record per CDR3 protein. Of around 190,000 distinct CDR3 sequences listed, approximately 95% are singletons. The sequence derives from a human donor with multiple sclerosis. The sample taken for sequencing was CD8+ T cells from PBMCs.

The CDR3 here is CAWSERVPGQRYEQYF. The CDR3 bases are TGTGCCTGGAGTGAACGGGTACCGGGACAGCGCTACGAGCAGTACTTC. V usage is TRBV30 and J usage is TRBJ2-7; 7 bases agree with TRBD1. The CDR3 totals 16 residues. V dropped 1 base and J dropped 3; count of bases not matched to a gene: 12. Germline loops: CDR1 GTSNPN, CDR2 SVGIG (reference sequence).